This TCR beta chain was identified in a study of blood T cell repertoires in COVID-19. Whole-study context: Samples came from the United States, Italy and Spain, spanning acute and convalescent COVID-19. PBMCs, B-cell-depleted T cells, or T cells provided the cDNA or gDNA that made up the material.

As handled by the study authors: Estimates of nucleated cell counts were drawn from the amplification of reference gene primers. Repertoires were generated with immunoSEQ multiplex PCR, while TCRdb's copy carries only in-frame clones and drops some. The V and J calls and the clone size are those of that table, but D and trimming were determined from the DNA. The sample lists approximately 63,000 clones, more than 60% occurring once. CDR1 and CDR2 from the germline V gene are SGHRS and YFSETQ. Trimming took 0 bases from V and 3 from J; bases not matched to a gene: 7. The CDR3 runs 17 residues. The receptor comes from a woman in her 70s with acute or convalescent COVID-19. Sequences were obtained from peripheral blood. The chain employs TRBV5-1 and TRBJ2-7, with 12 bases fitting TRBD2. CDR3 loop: CASSLGRGTSGFYEQYF. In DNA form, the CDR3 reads TGCGCCAGCAGCTTGGGCCGCGGGACTAGCGGGTTCTACGAGCAGTACTTC.